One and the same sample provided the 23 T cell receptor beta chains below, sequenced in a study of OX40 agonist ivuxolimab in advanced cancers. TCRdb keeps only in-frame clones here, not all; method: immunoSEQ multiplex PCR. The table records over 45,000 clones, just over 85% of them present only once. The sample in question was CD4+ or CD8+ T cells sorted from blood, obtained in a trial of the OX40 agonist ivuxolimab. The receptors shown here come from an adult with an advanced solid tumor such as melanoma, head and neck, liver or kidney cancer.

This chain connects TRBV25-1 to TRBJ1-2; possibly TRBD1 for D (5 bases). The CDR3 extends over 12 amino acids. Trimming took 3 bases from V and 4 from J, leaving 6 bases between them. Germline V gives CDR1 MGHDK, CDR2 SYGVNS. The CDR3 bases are TGTGCCAGCAGTGATGGGACCTATGGCTACACCTTC. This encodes CASSDGTYGYTF.

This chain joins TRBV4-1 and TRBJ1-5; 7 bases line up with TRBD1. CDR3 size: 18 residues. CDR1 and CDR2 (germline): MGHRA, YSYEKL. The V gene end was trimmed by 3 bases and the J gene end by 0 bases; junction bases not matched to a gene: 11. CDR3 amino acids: CASSQSPTGTVSNQPQHF. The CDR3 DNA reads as TGCGCCAGCAGCCAGTCCCCCACCGGGACAGTTAGCAATCAGCCCCAGCATTTT.

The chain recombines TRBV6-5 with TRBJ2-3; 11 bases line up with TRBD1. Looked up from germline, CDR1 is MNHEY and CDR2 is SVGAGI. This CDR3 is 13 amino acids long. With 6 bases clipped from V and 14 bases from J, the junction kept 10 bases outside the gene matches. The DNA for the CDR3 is TGTGCCAGCAGCTCCGGGACAGGGGGTTTTTTGTATTTT. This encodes CASSSGTGGFLYF.

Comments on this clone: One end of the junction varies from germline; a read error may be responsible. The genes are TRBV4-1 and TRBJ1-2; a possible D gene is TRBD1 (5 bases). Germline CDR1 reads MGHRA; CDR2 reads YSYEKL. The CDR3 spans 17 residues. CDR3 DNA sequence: TGCACCAGCAGCCAAGAAAAAGGGACGATCGCTAACTATGGCTACACCTTC. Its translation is CTSSQEKGTIANYGYTF.

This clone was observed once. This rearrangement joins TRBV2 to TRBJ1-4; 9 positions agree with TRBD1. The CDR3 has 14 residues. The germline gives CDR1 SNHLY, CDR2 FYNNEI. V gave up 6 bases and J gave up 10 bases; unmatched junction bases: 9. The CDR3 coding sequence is TGTGCCAGCAGGGCCGGGACAGGGAGTGGAAAACTGTTTTTT. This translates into CASRAGTGSGKLFF.

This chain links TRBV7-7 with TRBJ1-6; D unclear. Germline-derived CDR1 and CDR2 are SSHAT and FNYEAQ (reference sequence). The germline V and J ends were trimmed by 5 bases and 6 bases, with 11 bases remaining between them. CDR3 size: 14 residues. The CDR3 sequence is CASSLTDANSPLHF. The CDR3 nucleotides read TGTGCCAGCAGCCTCACCGATGCTAATTCACCCCTCCACTTT.

Written as DNA, the CDR3 is TGTGCCAGTAGTCGGTGGGGCAGCAATCAGCCCCAGCATTTT. Its protein is CASSRWGSNQPQHF. The rearrangement links TRBV19 to TRBJ1-5; D possibly corresponds to TRBD1 (5 bases). V lost 5 bases and J 1 base, leaving 9 bases between the germline ends. Germline V gene lookup returns CDR1 LNHDA and CDR2 SQIVND (reference sequence). This CDR3 contains 14 residues.

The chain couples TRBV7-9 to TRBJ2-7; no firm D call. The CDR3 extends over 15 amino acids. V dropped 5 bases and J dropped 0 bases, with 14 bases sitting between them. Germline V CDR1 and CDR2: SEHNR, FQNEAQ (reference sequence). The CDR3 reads CASSQAYGSSYEQYF. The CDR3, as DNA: TGTGCCAGCAGCCAAGCTTACGGAAGCTCCTACGAGCAGTACTTC. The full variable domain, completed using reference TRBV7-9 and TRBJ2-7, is DTGVSQNPRHKITKRGQNVTFRCDPISEHNRLYWYRQTLGQGPEFLTYFQNEAQLEKSRLLSDRFSAERPKGSFSTLEIQRTEQGDSAMYLCASSQAYGSSYEQYFGPGTRLTVT.

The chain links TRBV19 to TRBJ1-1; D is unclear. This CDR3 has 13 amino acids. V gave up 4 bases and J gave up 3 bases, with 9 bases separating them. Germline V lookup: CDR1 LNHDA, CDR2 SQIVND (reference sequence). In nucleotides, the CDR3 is TGTGCCAGTAGTAAACCTTTTTACACTGAAGCTTTCTTT. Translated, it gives CASSKPFYTEAFF.

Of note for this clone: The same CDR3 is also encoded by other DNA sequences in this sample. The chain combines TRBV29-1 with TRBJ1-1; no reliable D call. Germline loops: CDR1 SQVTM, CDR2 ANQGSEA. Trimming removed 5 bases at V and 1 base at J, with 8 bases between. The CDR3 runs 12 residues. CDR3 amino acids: CSVWDRNTEAFF. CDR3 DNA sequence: TGCAGCGTTTGGGATCGGAACACTGAAGCTTTCTTT.

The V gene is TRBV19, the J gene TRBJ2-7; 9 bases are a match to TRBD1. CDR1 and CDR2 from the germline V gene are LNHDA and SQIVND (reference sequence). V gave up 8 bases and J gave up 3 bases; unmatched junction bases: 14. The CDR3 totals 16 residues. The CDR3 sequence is CASRPGTGRGVYEQYF. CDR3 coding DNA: TGTGCCAGTCGTCCCGGGACAGGGCGTGGGGTCTACGAGCAGTACTTC.

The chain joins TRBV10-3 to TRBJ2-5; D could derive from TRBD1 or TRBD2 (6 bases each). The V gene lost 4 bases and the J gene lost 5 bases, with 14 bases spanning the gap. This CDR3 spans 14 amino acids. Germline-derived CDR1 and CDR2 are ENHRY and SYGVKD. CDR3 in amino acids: CAISGGRGRETQYF. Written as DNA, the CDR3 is TGTGCCATCAGTGGGGGTCGGGGGCGCGAGACCCAGTACTTC.

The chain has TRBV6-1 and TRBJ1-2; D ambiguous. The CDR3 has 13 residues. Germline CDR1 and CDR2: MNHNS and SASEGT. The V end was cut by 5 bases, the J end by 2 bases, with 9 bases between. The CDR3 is CASSTTRNYGYTF. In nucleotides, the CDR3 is TGTGCCAGCAGTACCACGAGAAACTATGGCTACACCTTC.

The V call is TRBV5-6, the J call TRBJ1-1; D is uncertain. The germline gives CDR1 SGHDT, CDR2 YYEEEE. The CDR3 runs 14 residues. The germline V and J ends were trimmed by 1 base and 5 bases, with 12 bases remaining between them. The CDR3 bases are TGTGCCAGCAGCTTGCGGGGTCATGGAACTGAAGCTTTCTTT. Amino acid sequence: CASSLRGHGTEAFF.

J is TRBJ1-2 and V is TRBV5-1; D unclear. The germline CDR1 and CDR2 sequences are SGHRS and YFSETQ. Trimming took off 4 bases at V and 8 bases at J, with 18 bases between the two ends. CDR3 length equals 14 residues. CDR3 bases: TGCGCCAGCAGCCTTGACCGGGCCTTGGAAGGCTACACCTTC. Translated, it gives CASSLDRALEGYTF.

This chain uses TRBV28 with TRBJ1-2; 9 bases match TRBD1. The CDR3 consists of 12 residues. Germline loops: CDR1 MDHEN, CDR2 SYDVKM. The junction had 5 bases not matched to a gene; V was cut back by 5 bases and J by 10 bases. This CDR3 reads CASSLRTGAYTF. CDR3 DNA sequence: TGTGCCAGCAGTCTCCGGACAGGGGCCTACACCTTC.

CDR3 nucleotides: TGTGCCAGCAGCGCGACTGAAGGCTACACCTTC. Translation: CASSATEGYTF. V gene TRBV7-9 combines with J gene TRBJ1-2, with D unclear. Germline V gene sequence: CDR1 SEHNR, CDR2 FQNEAQ (reference sequence). The CDR3 runs 11 residues. V was pared by 5 bases and J by 8 bases, with 9 bases between.

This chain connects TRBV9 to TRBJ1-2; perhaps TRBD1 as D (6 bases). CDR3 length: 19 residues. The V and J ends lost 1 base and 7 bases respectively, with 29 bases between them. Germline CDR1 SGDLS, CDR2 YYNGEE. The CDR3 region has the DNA TGTGCCAGCAGCGTATTAGGAGGGGGGGGGACTGGGCGTACCCCTGGCTACACCTTC. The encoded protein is CASSVLGGGGTGRTPGYTF.

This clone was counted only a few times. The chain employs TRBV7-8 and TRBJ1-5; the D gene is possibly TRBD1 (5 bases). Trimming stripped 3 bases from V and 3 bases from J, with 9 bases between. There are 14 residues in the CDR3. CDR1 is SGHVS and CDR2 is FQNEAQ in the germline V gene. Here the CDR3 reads CASSFRDDNQPQHF. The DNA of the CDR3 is TGTGCCAGCAGCTTCCGGGACGACAATCAGCCCCAGCATTTT.

The CDR3 bases are TGCGCCAGCAGCCTGGTAGTAGGGGCCTCCTACGAGCAGTACTTC. Its protein product is CASSLVVGASYEQYF. The genes are TRBV5-1 and TRBJ2-7; D might be TRBD1 (5 bases). V was clipped by 4 bases and J by 0 bases, with 14 bases between them. This CDR3 has 15 residues. Germline values: CDR1 SGHRS, CDR2 YFSETQ.

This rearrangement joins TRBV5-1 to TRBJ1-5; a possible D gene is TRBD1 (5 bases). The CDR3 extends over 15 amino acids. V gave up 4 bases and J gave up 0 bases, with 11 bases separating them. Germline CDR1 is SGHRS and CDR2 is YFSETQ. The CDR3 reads CASSAGGDSNQPQHF. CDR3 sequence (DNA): TGCGCCAGCAGCGCCGGGGGGGATAGCAATCAGCCCCAGCATTTT.

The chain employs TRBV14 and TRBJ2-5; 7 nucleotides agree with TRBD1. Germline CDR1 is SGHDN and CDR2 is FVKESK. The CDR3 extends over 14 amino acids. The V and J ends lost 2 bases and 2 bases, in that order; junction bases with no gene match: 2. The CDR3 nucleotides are TGTGCCAGCAGCCAATCCAGGGGGCAAGAGACCCAGTACTTC. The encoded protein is CASSQSRGQETQYF.

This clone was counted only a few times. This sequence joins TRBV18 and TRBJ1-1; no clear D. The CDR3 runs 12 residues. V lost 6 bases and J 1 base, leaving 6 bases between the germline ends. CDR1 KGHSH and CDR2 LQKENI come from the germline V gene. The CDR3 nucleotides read TGTGCCAGCTCCGCGGGGAACACTGAAGCTTTCTTT. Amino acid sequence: CASSAGNTEAFF.